These 23 T cell receptor beta chains were sequenced from one sample in a study of type 1 regulatory T cells. In TCRdb, the reads were re-called with MiXCR into one record per CDR3 protein. The sample carries about 74,000 distinct CDR3 sequences, around 68% recorded once. What these receptors recognize is not known. Sequencing was carried out using cultured T cells, either the whole culture or a sorted T cell fraction (not recorded which). As to subset: Tr1-enriched cell product generated in vitro against host alloantigens. These receptors originate from a human donor in good health.

By frequency in the sample, this clonotype is medium-sized. The rearrangement links TRBV5-1 to TRBJ2-1; D remains ambiguous. Trimming removed 0 bases from V and 6 bases from J, with 10 bases in between. The CDR3 is 14 amino acids. Germline V gives CDR1 SGHRS, CDR2 YFSETQ. CDR3 amino acids: CASSLAFQVNEQFF. Here the CDR3 DNA reads TGCGCCAGCAGCTTGGCGTTTCAGGTCAATGAGCAGTTCTTC.

This clonotype was counted only a few times. The rearrangement links TRBV20-1 to TRBJ2-1; the D is unclear. The CDR3 spans 12 residues. Germline lookup yields CDR1 DFQATT and CDR2 SNEGSKA (reference sequence). The ends were cut back, 2 bases at V and 5 bases at J, with 7 bases in the middle. CDR3 coding DNA: TGCAGTGCTAGATTTATGAACAATGAGCAGTTCTTC. Protein: CSARFMNNEQFF.

This clonotype was picked up a small number of times. This chain links TRBV7-2 with TRBJ2-3; unclear D gene. The CDR3 loop spans 14 amino acids. Germline V gives CDR1 SGHTA, CDR2 FQGNSA. The ends were cut back, 4 bases at V and 1 base at J, with 9 bases in the middle. CDR3 in DNA: TGTGCCAGCAGCTCCGGACCTGGCACAGATACGCAGTATTTT. It specifies CASSSGPGTDTQYF.

In its sample, this clonotype was seen a few times. The CDR3 DNA is TGTGCCAGCAGCTTTGGGGACTCAGATACGCAGTATTTT. This translates into CASSFGDSDTQYF. V is TRBV7-9 and J is TRBJ2-3; maybe TRBD2 (6 bases). There are 13 residues in the CDR3. Trimming cost V 3 bases and J 4 bases, with 8 bases left between them. Germline V gives CDR1 SEHNR, CDR2 FQNEAQ (reference sequence). The full variable domain, completed using reference TRBV7-9 and TRBJ2-3, is DTGVSQNPRHKITKRGQNVTFRCDPISEHNRLYWYRQTLGQGPEFLTYFQNEAQLEKSRLLSDRFSAERPKGSFSTLEIQRTEQGDSAMYLCASSFGDSDTQYFGPGTRLTVL.

V gene TRBV3-2 combines with J gene TRBJ2-5. TRBV3-2 is a pseudogene segment. This CDR3 comprises 16 residues. The CDR3 bases are TGTGCCAGCAGCCAAGATCGGTCGTCGGACCAAGAGACCCAGTACTTC. Its protein is CASSQDRSSDQETQYF.

The chain couples TRBV7-2 to TRBJ1-2; perhaps TRBD1 as D (5 bases). Trimming took 0 bases from V and 3 from J, leaving 17 bases between them. The CDR3 totals 17 residues. CDR1 is SGHTA, CDR2 FQGNSA, per germline. In DNA form, the CDR3 reads TGTGCCAGCAGCTTAGCGCGGTTGGACGGAGGGGACTATGGCTACACCTTC. It is translated as CASSLARLDGGDYGYTF.

The chain links TRBV20-1 to TRBJ1-6; unclear D gene. This CDR3 is 19 amino acids long. The V end lost 6 bases, the J end lost 4 bases, and 28 bases lay between the germline ends. From germline, CDR1 is DFQATT and CDR2 SNEGSKA (reference sequence). The CDR3 region is CSASGEPLDLTLYNSPLHF. As DNA, the CDR3 is TGCAGTGCCTCGGGCGAGCCCCTTGATCTCACTCTATATAATTCACCCCTCCACTTT.

This clonotype was observed once. This chain uses TRBV5-1 with TRBJ2-6, with TRBD2 matching 12 bases. V lost 4 bases, J lost 0 bases, and 14 bases stayed unmatched. The germline CDR1 and CDR2 sequences are SGHRS and YFSETQ. The CDR3 is 21 residues long. The CDR3 coding sequence is TGCGCCAGCAGCCCTTCTAGCGGGAGGGCACTAATCAACTCTGGGGCCAACGTCCTGACTTTC. This encodes CASSPSSGRALINSGANVLTF.

V is TRBV6-2 or TRBV6-3 and J is TRBJ2-7; TRBD2 aligns across 7 bases. The germline gives CDR1 MNHEY, CDR2 SVGEGT. The CDR3 has 15 residues. The ends lost 0 bases at V and 6 bases at J; junction bases unmatched: 8. The CDR3 spells CASSYSFLGEGEQYF. In DNA, the CDR3 is TGTGCCAGCAGTTACTCGTTCCTGGGGGAGGGCGAGCAGTACTTC.

This chain joins TRBV6-5 and TRBJ2-3, with 7 nucleotides matching TRBD2. Trimming at V came to 0 bases and at J to 4 bases, leaving 13 bases not matched to a gene. Germline CDR1 is MNHEY and CDR2 is SVGAGI. This CDR3 is built from 18 residues. The CDR3: CASSYSGAAAGEADTQYF. In DNA form, the CDR3 reads TGTGCCAGCAGTTACTCGGGTGCGGCGGCGGGAGAGGCAGATACGCAGTATTTT.

This clonotype was seen a handful of times. This chain links TRBV5-1 with TRBJ2-7; D uncertain. Trimming left V 4 bases short and J 2 bases short, with 10 bases between. Germline CDR1 SGHRS, CDR2 YFSETQ. The CDR3 sequence is 13 residues long. The CDR3 bases are TGCGCCAGCAGCCTTAAGGGAACCTACGAGCAGTACTTC. It encodes CASSLKGTYEQYF.

This clonotype appeared a few times. The gene calls are TRBV7-6 and TRBJ2-2, with D possibly matching TRBD2 (5 bases). Trimming took 5 bases from V and 7 from J, leaving 8 bases between them. Germline V gene sequence: CDR1 SGHVS, CDR2 FNYEAQ. The CDR3 length is 12 residues. This chain's CDR3 is CASSTRIGELFF. CDR3 DNA: TGTGCCAGCAGCACTAGAATCGGGGAGCTGTTTTTT.

There are many counts of this clonotype. The chain joins TRBV18 to TRBJ1-4; 7 bases are a match to TRBD1. Germline CDR1 and CDR2: KGHSH and LQKENI. CDR3 length: 15 amino acids. J was trimmed by 6 bases and V by 1 base; bases with no gene match: 5. The CDR3 sequence is CASSPLQGVDEKLFF. The CDR3 coding sequence is TGTGCCAGCTCACCACTCCAGGGGGTCGATGAAAAACTGTTTTTT. The full variable domain, rest sourced from reference TRBV18 and TRBJ1-4, is NAGVMQNPRHLVRRRGQEARLRCSPMKGHSHVYWYRQLPEEGLKFMVYLQKENIIDESGMPKERFSAEFPKEGPSILRIQQVVRGDSAAYFCASSPLQGVDEKLFFGSGTQLSVL.

The V gene is TRBV10-3, the J gene TRBJ1-2, with TRBD1 matching over 8 bases. The V and J ends lost 4 bases and 8 bases, in that order; junction bases with no gene match: 9. Germline lookup yields CDR1 ENHRY and CDR2 SYGVKD. CDR3 size: 14 residues. The CDR3 is CAISAGTGWGGYTF. For the CDR3, the DNA is TGTGCCATCAGTGCCGGGACAGGCTGGGGAGGCTACACCTTC.

V and J are TRBV7-9 and TRBJ2-5; D is undetermined. The germline V and J ends were trimmed by 0 bases and 4 bases, with 12 bases remaining between them. CDR1 is SEHNR and CDR2 is FQNEAQ in the germline V gene (reference sequence). The CDR3 consists of 15 residues. The CDR3 bases are TGTGCCAGCAGCTTAGCTCTCGGTCCTCCAGAGACCCAGTACTTC. As protein: CASSLALGPPETQYF.

The chain employs TRBV11-3 and TRBJ2-1, with 10 nucleotides matching TRBD2. V dropped 0 bases and J dropped 4; count of bases not matched to a gene: 6. This CDR3 is built from 17 residues. CDR1 is SGHNT and CDR2 is YENEEA in the germline V gene. The CDR3 here is CASSLETPSGSYNEQFF. The CDR3 DNA reads as TGTGCCAGCAGCTTAGAAACTCCTAGCGGGAGTTACAATGAGCAGTTCTTC. The full variable domain, its missing parts supplied by reference TRBV11-3 and TRBJ2-1, is EAGVVQSPRYKIIEKKQPVAFWCNPISGHNTLYWYLQNLGQGPELLIRYENEEAVDDSQLPKDRFSAERLKGVDSTLKIQPAELGDSAVYLCASSLETPSGSYNEQFFGPGTRLTVL.

This clonotype was found a few times. This chain links TRBV12-3 or TRBV12-4 with TRBJ1-1; D is possibly TRBD1 (5 bases). V lost 8 bases and J 4 bases, leaving 14 bases between the germline ends. This CDR3 is built from 13 residues. Written as DNA, the CDR3 is TGTGCCAGCCGTACGGGGGAAGGCACTGAAGCTTTCTTT. Amino acid sequence: CASRTGEGTEAFF.

This sequence joins TRBV20-1 and TRBJ1-6; 7 bases line up with TRBD1. Germline loops: CDR1 DFQATT, CDR2 SNEGSKA (reference sequence). With 6 bases clipped from V and 0 bases from J, the junction kept 8 bases outside the gene matches. The CDR3 length is 16 residues. This CDR3 reads CSAYQGGSSYNSPLHF. DNA of the CDR3: TGCAGTGCCTACCAGGGGGGGAGCTCCTATAATTCACCCCTCCACTTT.

Comment on this clonotype: A read error may explain this, as a much larger clone is one base away. V gene TRBV27 combines with J gene TRBJ2-1; TRBD2 aligns across 14 bases. This CDR3 contains 15 residues. The germline V gene has CDR1 MNHEY and CDR2 SMNVEV (reference sequence). The CDR3 bases are TGTACCAGCAGTTCGACTAGCGGGGGGGTCAATGAGCAGTTCTTC. This translates into CTSSSTSGGVNEQFF.

This clonotype was observed a handful of times. The CDR3: CASSYPSGSFTGELFF. The CDR3 DNA is TGTGCCAGCAGTTACCCCAGCGGGAGTTTTACCGGGGAGCTGTTTTTT. This chain uses TRBV6-2 or TRBV6-3 with TRBJ2-2; TRBD2 matches 8 bases. Losses at the gene ends were 2 bases for V and 5 bases for J; bases not matched to a gene: 7. The CDR3 runs to 16 residues. The germline V gene encodes CDR1 MNHEY and CDR2 SVGEGT.

The CDR3 loop reads CASGYFPTSGAYNEQFF. The CDR3, as DNA: TGTGCTAGTGGTTACTTCCCGACTAGCGGGGCTTACAATGAGCAGTTCTTC. V usage is TRBV12-5 and J usage is TRBJ2-1, with 11 bases matching TRBD2. CDR1 LGHNT and CDR2 FRNRAP come from the germline V gene. Losses at the gene ends were 4 bases for V and 4 bases for J; bases not matched to a gene: 9. The CDR3 contains 17 residues.

This clonotype was counted a few times. The chain carries TRBV12-3 or TRBV12-4 and TRBJ2-2; D possibly corresponds to TRBD2 (6 bases). V lost 2 bases, J lost 6 bases, and 7 bases lay in between. The CDR3 is 13 amino acids. CDR3 sequence reads: CASSLREAGELFF. In nucleotides, the CDR3 is TGTGCCAGCAGTTTAAGGGAGGCCGGGGAGCTGTTTTTT.

A single count supports this clonotype. The V gene is TRBV15, the J gene TRBJ2-1, with TRBD2 matching 10 bases. Unmatched junction bases numbered 11, after V lost 0 bases and J lost 15 bases. The CDR3 length is 15 residues. Per germline, CDR1 LNHNV and CDR2 YYDKDF (reference sequence). CDR3 protein: CATSRELGLAAGGFF. For the CDR3, the DNA is TGTGCCACCAGCAGAGAATTAGGACTAGCGGCAGGTGGGTTCTTC. The full variable domain, its missing parts supplied by reference TRBV15 and TRBJ2-1, is DAMVIQNPRYQVTQFGKPVTLSCSQTLNHNVMYWYQQKSSQAPKLLFHYYDKDFNNEADTPDNFQSRRPNTSFCFLDIRSPGLGDTAMYLCATSRELGLAAGGFFGPGTRLTVL.